This T cell receptor beta chain was sequenced during a study of OX40 agonist ivuxolimab in advanced cancers. Study-wide findings and caveats: People who partly responded at 0.1-3.0 mg/kg had some of the least clonal expansion seen.

Produced via immunoSEQ multiplex PCR; TCRdb's table is partial and in-frame only. The table lists 90,000 to 100,000 clones, roughly 90% of them singletons. With respect to this clone: The antigen is unknown.

Trimming removed 5 bases from V and 3 bases from J, with 17 bases in between. The CDR3 length is 15 residues. The germline CDR1 and CDR2 sequences are MNHEY and SVGAGI. The receptor was derived from an adult with an advanced solid tumor such as melanoma, head and neck, liver or kidney cancer. The material sequenced was CD4+ or CD8+ T cells sorted from blood, taken in a trial of the OX40 agonist ivuxolimab. This sequence joins TRBV6-5 and TRBJ2-7; possibly TRBD1 for D (6 bases). The CDR3 spells CASSKGQGYLYEQYF. CDR3 nucleotide sequence: TGTGCCAGCAGTAAGGGCCAGGGGTACCTCTACGAGCAGTACTTC.